These 27 T cell receptor beta chains were all obtained from the same sample, sequenced in a study of T cell clonotyping in hematopoietic cell transplantation. Sequencing used immunoSEQ multiplex PCR; TCRdb keeps in-frame clones, though not all of them. The table has under 15,000 clones, about 80% seen once. This material consisted of PBMCs, taken 100 days after allogeneic stem cell transplant. The receptors come from a female patient aged 35-55 years who had an allogeneic stem cell transplant from a related donor, so T cells may come from the graft donor. Some clones in this sample may be carry-over from other donors' samples.

This chain uses TRBV5-6 with TRBJ1-2; 7 nucleotides match TRBD1. From germline, CDR1 is SGHDT and CDR2 YYEEEE. After removal of 3 bases from V and 2 bases from J, the junction contained 1 base not matched to a gene. This CDR3 spans 13 amino acids. CDR3 protein: CASSWGQNYGYTF. The CDR3 region has the DNA TGTGCCAGCAGCTGGGGACAGAACTATGGCTACACCTTC.

The genes are TRBV15 and TRBJ2-6; D is uncertain. Trimming left V 3 bases short and J 0 bases short, with 6 bases between. The CDR3 length is 15 residues. Germline lookup yields CDR1 LNHNV and CDR2 YYDKDF (reference sequence). The CDR3 loop is CATSSRSSGANVLTF. The CDR3 region has the DNA TGTGCCACCAGCAGCCGGAGCTCTGGGGCCAACGTCCTGACTTTC.

This clone has a handful of counts. The rearrangement uses TRBV2 and TRBJ1-2, with 10 bases identical to TRBD1. The CDR3 consists of 14 residues. Germline CDR1 and CDR2: SNHLY and FYNNEI. The V and J ends lost 9 bases and 8 bases, in that order; junction bases with no gene match: 12. This CDR3 reads CASQVEGTGDGYTF. The DNA of the CDR3 is TGTGCCAGTCAGGTCGAGGGGACAGGGGACGGCTACACCTTC.

V and J are TRBV5-1 and TRBJ1-4, with D maybe TRBD1 (6 bases). V lost 4 bases, J lost 7 bases, and 17 bases lay in between. CDR1 and CDR2 from the germline V gene are SGHRS and YFSETQ. The CDR3 is 15 residues long. CDR3 amino acids: CASSPDGDIGEKLFF. CDR3 sequence (DNA): TGCGCCAGCAGCCCGGATGGGGACATTGGTGAAAAACTGTTTTTT.

In nucleotides, the CDR3 is TGTGCCAGCAGGCCGGGGGGTGCAGAGACCCAGTACTTC. It codes for CASRPGGAETQYF. The V call is TRBV6-1, the J call TRBJ2-5; 7 nucleotides match TRBD2. The CDR3 contains 13 residues. After removal of 6 bases from V and 4 bases from J, the junction contained 5 bases not matched to a gene. The germline V gene encodes CDR1 MNHNS and CDR2 SASEGT.

This clone was counted a single time. The V and J genes are TRBV5-1 and TRBJ1-1, with TRBD1 matching 8 bases. CDR3 length: 16 residues. V lost 4 bases, J lost 0 bases, and 8 bases stayed unmatched. The V gene's germline CDR1 is SGHRS and CDR2 YFSETQ. CDR3 in DNA: TGCGCCAGCAGCACAAGACAGGGGTGGGTGAACACTGAAGCTTTCTTT. Translated: CASSTRQGWVNTEAFF.

The chain is built from TRBV9 and TRBJ2-1; TRBD2 matches 7 bases. Germline CDR1 is SGDLS and CDR2 is YYNGEE. J was trimmed by 6 bases and V by 0 bases; bases with no gene match: 6. The CDR3 totals 15 residues. The CDR3 DNA sequence: TGTGCCAGCAGCGTAGTGGGGGGGGTGGTCAATGAGCAGTTCTTC. Translating it yields CASSVVGGVVNEQFF.

The chain links TRBV5-1 to TRBJ1-1; D is ambiguous. CDR1 and CDR2 (germline): SGHRS, YFSETQ. This CDR3 contains 12 residues. Trimming removed 0 bases from V and 7 bases from J, with 7 bases in between. The CDR3 here is CASSLGQSEAFF. Written as DNA, the CDR3 is TGCGCCAGCAGCTTGGGGCAGAGTGAAGCTTTCTTT.

Points on this clone: This CDR3 is also generated by other DNA sequences in the sample. The chain combines TRBV6-5 with TRBJ1-5, with 8 bases lining up with TRBD1. Germline V gene sequence: CDR1 MNHEY, CDR2 SVGAGI. V lost 6 bases to trimming and J lost 2 bases; unmatched junction nucleotides: 0. The CDR3 consists of 13 residues. The CDR3 sequence: CASRDRGNQPQHF. DNA for the CDR3: TGTGCCAGCAGGGACAGGGGCAATCAGCCCCAGCATTTT.

J is TRBJ1-1 and V is TRBV19; 8 bases are a match to TRBD1. The CDR3 runs to 16 residues. Germline loops: CDR1 LNHDA, CDR2 SQIVND (reference sequence). J gave up 1 base and V 3 bases, and 7 bases lay outside the gene matches. The CDR3 spells CASSMRRDRPNTEAFF. In nucleotides, the CDR3 is TGTGCCAGTAGTATGCGTCGGGACAGGCCGAACACTGAAGCTTTCTTT.

The rearrangement links TRBV5-6 to TRBJ1-5; tentative D call: TRBD1 (5 bases). The CDR3 consists of 15 residues. V was clipped by 2 bases and J by 4 bases, with 13 bases between them. Germline lookup yields CDR1 SGHDT and CDR2 YYEEEE. CDR3 sequence reads: CASSFSARVNQPQHF. The CDR3 bases are TGTGCCAGCAGCTTCTCCGCCAGGGTGAATCAGCCCCAGCATTTT.

The chain is built from TRBV25-1 and TRBJ1-5; TRBD1 aligns across 8 bases. CDR3 length equals 15 residues. Germline CDR1 is MGHDK and CDR2 is SYGVNS. Trimming at V came to 6 bases and at J to 2 bases, leaving 6 bases not matched to a gene. The CDR3 nucleotides read TGTGCCAGCAGCGATCAGGGGGCCGGCAATCAGCCCCAGCATTTT. This encodes CASSDQGAGNQPQHF.

A note on this clone: One junction end does not reproduce the germline sequence, and a read error may be involved. Different DNA sequences within this sample yield the same CDR3. The chain links TRBV2 to TRBJ2-7; 7 bases map to TRBD1. The CDR3 contains 12 residues. CDR1 SNHLY and CDR2 FYNNEI come from the germline V gene. The CDR3 loop is CASGRGGYEQYF. The CDR3 bases are TGTGCCAGCGGCAGAGGGGGCTACGAACAGTACTTC.

V usage is TRBV7-2 and J usage is TRBJ2-7; 7 bases agree with TRBD1. There are 15 residues in the CDR3. CDR1 SGHTA and CDR2 FQGNSA come from the germline V gene. V gave up 1 base and J gave up 0 bases; unmatched junction bases: 3. The CDR3 is CASSLVPGGSYEQYF. The CDR3 DNA reads TGTGCCAGCAGCTTAGTCCCAGGGGGCTCCTACGAGCAGTACTTC.

The J gene is TRBJ1-2, the V gene TRBV28; D remains ambiguous. The CDR3 is 13 amino acids. V shed 3 bases and J shed 6 bases, with 11 bases lying between them. Germline loops: CDR1 MDHEN, CDR2 SYDVKM. The DNA for the CDR3 is TGTGCCAGCAGTTTTTGGGGAGAGGATGGCTACACCTTC. As protein: CASSFWGEDGYTF.

A single count supports this clone. J is TRBJ1-2 and V is TRBV5-4; D unresolved. V gave up 0 bases and J gave up 1 base, with 4 bases separating them. Germline lookup yields CDR1 SGHNT and CDR2 YYREEE (reference sequence). This CDR3 is 13 amino acids long. As DNA, the CDR3 is TGTGCCAGCAGCTTGGCCAATAACTATGGCTACACCTTC. It is translated as CASSLANNYGYTF.

The rearrangement links TRBV27 to TRBJ2-7, with 7 bases matching TRBD2. The V and J ends lost 3 bases and 4 bases, in that order; junction bases with no gene match: 9. From germline, CDR1 is MNHEY and CDR2 SMNVEV (reference sequence). This CDR3 has 15 amino acids. CDR3 region: CASSFLAGEWYEQYF. CDR3 DNA: TGTGCCAGCAGTTTCTTGGCGGGAGAGTGGTACGAGCAGTACTTC.

This clone was counted a single time. J is TRBJ2-2 and V is TRBV4-2, with D hard to call. CDR1 LGHNA and CDR2 YNFKEQ come from the germline V gene. This CDR3 comprises 17 residues. The V end lost 0 bases, the J end lost 2 bases, and 13 bases lay between the germline ends. The CDR3 DNA reads TGTGCCAGCAGCCAAGATAAATTCGGTGGAAACACCGGGGAGCTGTTTTTT. Amino acids: CASSQDKFGGNTGELFF.

The chain carries TRBV21-1 and TRBJ1-1. TRBV21-1 is annotated as a pseudogene. This CDR3 has 12 residues. The CDR3 spells CASSPGNTEAFF. CDR3 bases: TGTGCCAGCAGCCCGGGAAACACTGAAGCTTTCTTT.

V usage is TRBV7-9 and J usage is TRBJ2-1; 12 nucleotides agree with TRBD2. Looked up from germline, CDR1 is SEHNR and CDR2 is FQNEAQ (reference sequence). Trimming cost V 0 bases and J 13 bases; bases outside gene matches: 7. This CDR3 region has 15 residues. The CDR3 spells CASSLAELAGGQQFF. The CDR3 DNA is TGTGCCAGCAGCTTAGCTGAGCTAGCGGGAGGGCAACAGTTCTTC.

The chain recombines TRBV27 with TRBJ2-1; D call uncertain. Germline CDR1 is MNHEY and CDR2 is SMNVEV (reference sequence). The CDR3 runs to 14 residues. The V gene lost 3 bases and the J gene lost 4 bases, with 10 bases spanning the gap. DNA for the CDR3: TGTGCCAGCAGTTTGTTGGACCAATACAATGAGCAGTTCTTC. This encodes CASSLLDQYNEQFF.

The table lists this clone with a count of one. The chain combines TRBV2 with TRBJ2-7; D is uncertain. V lost 5 bases to trimming and J lost 3 bases, with 8 bases between them. CDR3 size: 12 residues. Germline CDR1 reads SNHLY; CDR2 reads FYNNEI. The CDR3, as DNA: TGTGCCAGCAGTCTGGACGGCTACGAGCAGTACTTC. Its translation: CASSLDGYEQYF. Supplemented by reference TRBV2 and TRBJ2-7, the full variable domain reads EPEVTQTPSHQVTQMGQEVILRCVPISNHLYFYWYRQILGQKVEFLVSFYNNEISEKSEIFDDQFSVERPDGSNFTLKIRSTKLEDSAMYFCASSLDGYEQYFGPGTRLTVT.

This chain uses TRBV27 with TRBJ2-7; D call uncertain. CDR3 length: 12 amino acids. Germline lookup yields CDR1 MNHEY and CDR2 SMNVEV (reference sequence). Trimming removed 6 bases at V and 4 bases at J, with 10 bases between. CDR3 coding DNA: TGTGCCAGCAGGGGCCCGGGTTACGAGCAGTACTTC. Translation gives CASRGPGYEQYF.

The rearrangement uses TRBV28 and TRBJ2-1; D is perhaps TRBD1 or TRBD2 (5 bases each). V was cut by 5 bases and J by 8 bases, with 25 bases left in between. Germline V gives CDR1 MDHEN, CDR2 SYDVKM. CDR3 length: 17 amino acids. The DNA of the CDR3 is TGTGCCAGCAGTCGAGGCAGCGGCCCCGGCCAAGGGGATGAGCAGTTCTTC. Protein product: CASSRGSGPGQGDEQFF.

The chain uses TRBV11-2 and TRBJ2-2; perhaps TRBD1 as D (5 bases). The CDR3 runs to 14 residues. Germline CDR1 is SGHAT and CDR2 is FQNNGV. V was shortened by 5 bases and J by 5 bases, with 12 bases between the two germline ends. CDR3 region: CASSRDSGTGELFF. CDR3 in DNA: TGTGCCAGCAGCCGCGACAGTGGTACCGGGGAGCTGTTTTTT.

The gene calls are TRBV7-2 and TRBJ2-1; D is possibly TRBD1 or TRBD2 (5 bases each). CDR3 length: 15 amino acids. Germline V gene data show CDR1 as SGHTA and CDR2 as FQGNSA. V lost 1 base to trimming and J lost 8 bases, with 15 bases between them. Here the CDR3 reads CASSLDHWGPDEQFF. The CDR3 coding sequence is TGTGCCAGCAGCTTAGACCATTGGGGACCCGATGAGCAGTTCTTC.

This clone was picked up one time. The V and J genes are TRBV11-2 and TRBJ2-2; the D gene could be TRBD1 or TRBD2 (5 bases each). The ends were cut back, 1 base at V and 0 bases at J, with 6 bases in the middle. From germline, CDR1 is SGHAT and CDR2 FQNNGV. The CDR3 sequence is 15 residues long. The CDR3 bases are TGTGCCAGCAGCTTAGGAGGGGCGAACACCGGGGAGCTGTTTTTT. Translated: CASSLGGANTGELFF. Full variable domain (outside the CDR3, taken from reference TRBV11-2 and TRBJ2-2): EAGVAQSPRYKIIEKRQSVAFWCNPISGHATLYWYQQILGQGPKLLIQFQNNGVVDDSQLPKDRFSAERLKGVDSTLKIQPAKLEDSAVYLCASSLGGANTGELFFGEGSRLTVL.